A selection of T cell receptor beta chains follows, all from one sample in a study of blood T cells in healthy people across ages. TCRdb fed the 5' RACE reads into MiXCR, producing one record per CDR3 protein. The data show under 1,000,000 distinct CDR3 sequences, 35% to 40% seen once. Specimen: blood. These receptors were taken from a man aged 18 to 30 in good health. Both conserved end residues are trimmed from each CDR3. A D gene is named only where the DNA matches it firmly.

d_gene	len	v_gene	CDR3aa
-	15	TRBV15	ATSRDGLTSLPSSQF
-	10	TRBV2	ASRDDRAEAF
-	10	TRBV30	AWSVPPDEQY
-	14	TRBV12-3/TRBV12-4	ASSLVLAHSADTQY
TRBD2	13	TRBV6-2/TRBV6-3	ASSYGGGAYNEQF
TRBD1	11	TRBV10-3	AISRQGDQPQH
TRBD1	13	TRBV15	ATSADRGLEQPQH
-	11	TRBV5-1	ASSFSEKEKLF
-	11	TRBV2	ASSVGYGDTQY
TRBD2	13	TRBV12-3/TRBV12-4	ASTSTSGAYNEQF
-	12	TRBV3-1	ASSQGARTDTQY
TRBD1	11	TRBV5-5	ASFRQGTETQY
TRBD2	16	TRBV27	ASSPPGLGYASTDTQY
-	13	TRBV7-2	ASSSLLLAKNIQY
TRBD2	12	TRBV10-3	AIRPASGQETQY
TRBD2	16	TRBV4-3	ASSPDPYSGGGGDTQY
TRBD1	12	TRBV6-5	ASSPTGAGNTIY
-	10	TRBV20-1	SAQSELYEQY